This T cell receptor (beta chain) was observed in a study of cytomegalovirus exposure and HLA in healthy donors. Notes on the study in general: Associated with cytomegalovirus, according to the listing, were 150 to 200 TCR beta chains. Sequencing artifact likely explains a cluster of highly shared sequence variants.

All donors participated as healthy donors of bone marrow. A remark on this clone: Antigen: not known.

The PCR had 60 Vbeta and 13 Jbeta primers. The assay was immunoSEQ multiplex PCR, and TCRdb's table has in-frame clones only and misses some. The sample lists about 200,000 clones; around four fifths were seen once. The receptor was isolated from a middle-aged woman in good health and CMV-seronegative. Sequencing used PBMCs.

This CDR3 is CSARQGEEQYF. The CDR3 coding sequence is TGCAGTGCTCGACAGGGGGAAGAGCAGTACTTC. J is TRBJ2-7 and V is TRBV20-1; 9 bases map to TRBD1. CDR1 is DFQATT, CDR2 SNEGSKA, per germline (reference sequence). The junction had 3 bases not matched to a gene; V was cut back by 5 bases and J by 7 bases. The CDR3 extends over 11 amino acids.